This T cell receptor (beta chain) is drawn from a study of blood T cells in healthy people across ages. This clonotype turned up a few times. Its antigen is as yet unknown. CDR1 SGHTA and CDR2 FQGNSA come from the germline V gene. The CDR3 covers 13 residues. Trimming stripped 5 bases from V and 6 bases from J, with 14 bases between. Broader study findings: Shifts in expanded clonotypes may have been confounded by donor CMV status, which was unknown.

Approximately 9.2 milliliters was the volume of peripheral blood drawn from each donor. Primers used in a second PCR of about 6 to 11 cycles were a sample-barcoded 5' primer and a J-beta primer mix. TCRdb itself ran the 5' RACE reads through MiXCR, one entry per CDR3 protein. This table has around 850,000 distinct CDR3 sequences, roughly 40% appearing once. The TCR comes from a man aged 18 to 30 in good health. The material sequenced was blood. This sequence joins TRBV7-2 and TRBJ2-7; D gene uncertain. In DNA, the CDR3 is TGTGCCAGCAGCCCGTCCCTTGTGGGCGAGCAGTACTTC. Amino acid sequence: CASSPSLVGEQYF.